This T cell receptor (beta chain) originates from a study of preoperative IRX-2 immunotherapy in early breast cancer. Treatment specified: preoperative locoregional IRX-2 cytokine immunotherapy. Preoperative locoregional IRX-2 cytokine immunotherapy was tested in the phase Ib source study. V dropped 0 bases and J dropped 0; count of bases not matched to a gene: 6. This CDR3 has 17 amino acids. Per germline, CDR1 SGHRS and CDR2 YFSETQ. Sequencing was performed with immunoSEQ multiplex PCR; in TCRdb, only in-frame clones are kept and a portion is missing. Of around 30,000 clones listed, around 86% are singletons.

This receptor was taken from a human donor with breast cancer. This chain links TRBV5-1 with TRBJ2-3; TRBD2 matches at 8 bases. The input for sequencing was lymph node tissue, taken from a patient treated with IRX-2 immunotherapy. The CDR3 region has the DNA TGCGCCAGCAGCTTGGCCCTTAGCGGGGTGAGCACAGATACGCAGTATTTT. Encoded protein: CASSLALSGVSTDTQYF.